Listed below are T cell receptor beta chains from one sample, sequenced in a study of long-term antiretroviral therapy in people with HIV. This table comes from immunoSEQ multiplex PCR, and its TCRdb copy is limited to in-frame clones, with some not included. The table has tens of thousands of clones, roughly 97% seen once. The source material was unsorted PBMCs, sampled 6.9 years after starting antiretroviral therapy. Every receptor here comes from a man aged 25 to 45 with HIV. Each CDR3 is given with its conserved first and last residue. A D gene is named only where the DNA matches it firmly. A row's size may be missing; if present it is once, few, many or a size class.

TRBJ1-1	-	TRBV15	-	CATSRGLEAFF	TGTGCCACCAGCAGGGGTCTTGAAGCTTTCTTT
TRBJ2-1	-	TRBV6-1	-	CATKPRPGTVFFF	TGTGCCACCAAGCCACGCCCCGGGACGGTGTTTTTCTTC
TRBJ2-3	-	TRBV15	-	CATSRDPDSTDTQYF	TGTGCCACCAGCAGAGATCCAGATAGCACAGATACGCAGTATTTT
TRBJ1-1	-	TRBV9	-	CASSPGTENTEAFF	TGTGCCAGCAGCCCCGGGACGGAGAACACTGAAGCTTTCTTT
TRBJ2-5	-	TRBV15	-	CATSPRTPFRGDQYF	TGTGCCACCAGCCCTCGGACCCCCTTTAGGGGAGACCAGTACTTC
TRBJ2-1	-	TRBV11-1	TRBD2	CASSLGSGVEQFF	TGTGCCAGCAGCTTAGGTAGCGGGGTTGAGCAGTTCTTC
TRBJ2-3	-	TRBV2	-	CASTTDSSTDTQYF	TGTGCCAGCACTACGGATTCTAGCACAGATACGCAGTATTTT
TRBJ1-6	-	TRBV15	-	CATSRADRDSPLHF	TGTGCCACCAGCAGAGCCGACAGAGATTCACCCCTCCACTTT
TRBJ1-2	-	TRBV4-1	-	CASSQDNSPANYGYTF	TGCGCCAGCAGCCAAGATAACAGTCCAGCCAACTATGGCTACACCTTC
TRBJ2-2	-	TRBV15	TRBD2	CATSLGLAGGGELFF	TGTGCCACCAGCCTTGGACTAGCGGGAGGCGGGGAGCTGTTTTTT
TRBJ2-5	-	TRBV10-3	TRBD2	CAISTLESSGRETQYF	TGTGCCATCAGTACACTGGAGTCTAGCGGGAGGGAGACCCAGTACTTC
TRBJ2-1	-	TRBV7-2	TRBD1	CASSLDRLRNEQFF	TGTGCCAGCAGTTTGGACAGGCTGAGGAATGAGCAGTTCTTC
TRBJ2-7	-	TRBV5-6	TRBD2	CASSLGTSSAQYF	TGTGCCAGCAGCTTGGGGACTAGTTCGGCGCAGTACTTC
TRBJ1-1	once	TRBV6-5	-	CASSPNGVYTEAFF	TGTGCCAGCAGTCCCAATGGGGTATACACTGAAGCTTTCTTT
TRBJ1-2	few	TRBV6-6	TRBD1	CASSSLDRGPYGYTF	TGTGCCAGCAGCTCCCTGGACAGGGGGCCGTATGGCTACACCTTC
TRBJ2-7	once	TRBV7-2	-	CASSPDSDFSYEQYF	TGTGCCAGCAGCCCGGACAGCGATTTTTCCTACGAGCAGTACTTC